This T cell receptor (beta chain) was observed in a study of blood T cell repertoires in COVID-19. Study details: COVID-19 samples collected from the United States, Italy and Spain covered acute and convalescent phases. The analysed material was cDNA or gDNA that came from T cells, B-cell-depleted T cells, or PBMCs.

Trimming took 4 bases from V and 6 from J, leaving 10 bases between them. This CDR3 contains 12 residues. Germline V gene lookup returns CDR1 SGHVS and CDR2 FQNEAQ. Original processing methods: Amplification of reference gene primers provided the estimated nucleated cell counts. Assay used: immunoSEQ multiplex PCR; TCRdb lists only in-frame clones, some missing. V, J and clone size derive from that table, while D and trimming were established from the DNA sequence. This sample has fewer than 85,000 clones, with 88% found just once. This sequence originates from a human donor in a cohort sampled during active COVID-19. The chain couples TRBV7-8 to TRBJ2-7, with D uncertain. The sample consisted of peripheral blood. CDR3 DNA sequence: TGTGCCAGCAGCTCCGTGCGAGGCGAGCAGTACTTC. It translates to CASSSVRGEQYF.